What follows are 15 T cell receptor beta chains derived from one specimen sequenced in a study of shared clonotypes between healthy human individuals. Libraries were prepared by immunoSEQ multiplex PCR; TCRdb keeps only in-frame clonotypes and omits some of them. Of millions of clones listed, 85% to 95% were seen once; the top ten hold approximately 1.7%. The naive CD8 population came from CD45RO-negative cells selected for CCR7, without terminally differentiated effector memory CD45RA+ cells. The sequencing sample was made of naive CD8+ T cells from PBMCs. The source is a man aged 18 to 35 in good health. Some clones in this sample may be carry-over from other donors' samples.

The chain is built from TRBV19 and TRBJ1-1, with 7 bases aligning to TRBD1. The CDR3 is made up of 15 amino acids. The J segment lost 5 bases and the V segment lost 3 bases, leaving 9 bases of the junction unmatched. Looked up from germline, CDR1 is LNHDA and CDR2 is SQIVND (reference sequence). CDR3 sequence reads: CASSMSLARGTEAFF. The CDR3 DNA follows: TGTGCCAGTAGTATGTCCCTGGCCAGGGGGACTGAAGCTTTCTTT.

The V call is TRBV9, the J call TRBJ2-2; D is possibly TRBD1 or TRBD2 (5 bases each). In germline, CDR1 is SGDLS, CDR2 YYNGEE. This CDR3 contains 15 residues. With 0 bases removed from V and 6 bases from J, the gap between germline ends came to 12 bases. The CDR3 spells CASSVGWGSAGELFF. The CDR3 DNA reads as TGTGCCAGCAGCGTAGGTTGGGGGTCGGCCGGGGAGCTGTTTTTT.

A few counts support this clone. V and J are TRBV18 and TRBJ1-5; 8 bases map to TRBD1. V lost 8 bases and J lost 0; bases outside the gene matches: 9. In germline, CDR1 is KGHSH, CDR2 LQKENI. The length of the CDR3 is 16 residues. The CDR3 sequence: CASPRQGAFSNQPQHF. For the CDR3, the DNA is TGTGCCAGCCCCCGGCAGGGGGCTTTTAGCAATCAGCCCCAGCATTTT. Full variable domain (outside the CDR3, taken from reference TRBV18 and TRBJ1-5): NAGVMQNPRHLVRRRGQEARLRCSPMKGHSHVYWYRQLPEEGLKFMVYLQKENIIDESGMPKERFSAEFPKEGPSILRIQQVVRGDSAAYFCASPRQGAFSNQPQHFGDGTRLSIL.

The chain combines TRBV19 with TRBJ1-2; no firm D call. Germline V CDR1 and CDR2: LNHDA, SQIVND (reference sequence). V lost 5 bases to trimming and J lost 6 bases, with 13 bases between them. The CDR3 contains 13 residues. The CDR3 is CASSLPTIDGYTF. CDR3 nucleotide sequence: TGTGCCAGTAGTCTCCCGACAATCGATGGCTACACCTTC.

The chain uses TRBV7-3 and TRBJ2-7; 7 bases align to TRBD2. The CDR3 length is 16 residues. Trimming took 2 bases from V and 3 from J; bases not matched to a gene: 10. CDR1 and CDR2 (germline): SGHTA, FQGTGA. The CDR3 protein is CASSLARASGYYEQYF. CDR3 nucleotides: TGTGCCAGCAGCTTAGCCCGCGCTAGCGGTTACTACGAGCAGTACTTC.

The rearrangement links TRBV28 to TRBJ2-3; D not resolved. The CDR3 is made up of 15 amino acids. V lost 2 bases, J lost 1 base, and 10 bases lay in between. Looked up from germline, CDR1 is MDHEN and CDR2 is SYDVKM. The DNA for the CDR3 is TGTGCCAGCAGTTTAGCCTTTACCGGCACAGATACGCAGTATTTT. This translates into CASSLAFTGTDTQYF.

The chain carries TRBV5-1 and TRBJ2-3, with D perhaps matching TRBD2 (6 bases). The CDR3 totals 14 residues. The germline V and J ends were trimmed by 4 bases and 7 bases, with 16 bases remaining between them. Germline loops: CDR1 SGHRS, CDR2 YFSETQ. The CDR3 nucleotides are TGCGCCAGCAGCCCTTCGGGGAGGCGGTATACGCAGTATTTT. Residues: CASSPSGRRYTQYF.

A remark on this clone: One end of the junction varies from germline; a read error may be responsible. The V gene is TRBV5-1, the J gene TRBJ2-7; 9 bases agree with TRBD1. Germline CDR1 SGHRS, CDR2 YFSETQ. The CDR3 loop spans 12 amino acids. CDR3 protein: CASSSSGTGRNF. The CDR3 nucleotides read TGCGCCAGCAGCTCGTCAGGGACAGGGAGAAACTTC.

This clone appeared a single time. The chain carries TRBV7-9 and TRBJ2-1; 8 bases agree with TRBD1. The CDR3 contains 12 residues. The junction had 5 bases not matched to a gene; V was cut back by 6 bases and J by 10 bases. The germline V gene has CDR1 SEHNR and CDR2 FQNEAQ (reference sequence). The CDR3 is CASRTGQEEQFF. The DNA of the CDR3 is TGTGCCAGCAGAACGGGACAGGAGGAGCAGTTCTTC.

This sequence joins TRBV11-2 and TRBJ2-1; 7 nucleotides align to TRBD2. V gave up 10 bases and J gave up 0 bases; unmatched junction bases: 9. This CDR3 has 15 amino acids. The germline V gene has CDR1 SGHAT and CDR2 FQNNGV. The CDR3 DNA is TGTGCCACCAAAAAAGCGGGGAGCTCCTACAATGAGCAGTTCTTC. This translates into CATKKAGSSYNEQFF.

The chain uses TRBV19 and TRBJ2-7, with 13 bases that match TRBD2. J lost 2 bases, V lost 6 bases, and 10 bases had no gene match. Germline-derived CDR1 and CDR2 are LNHDA and SQIVND (reference sequence). This CDR3 has 17 amino acids. In DNA form, the CDR3 reads TGTGCCAGTAGAGGTGACGGACTAGCGGGAGATCCCTACGAGCAGTACTTC. It translates to CASRGDGLAGDPYEQYF.

CDR3 bases: TGTGCCAGCTCACCGGGTCTGGCTGGAGATACGCAGTATTTT. Amino acid sequence: CASSPGLAGDTQYF. The J gene is TRBJ2-3, the V gene TRBV18, with D hard to call. CDR1 and CDR2 from the germline V gene are KGHSH and LQKENI. Trimming left V 3 bases short and J 5 bases short, with 12 bases between. The CDR3 loop spans 14 amino acids. Complete variable domain (other parts from reference TRBV18 and TRBJ2-3): NAGVMQNPRHLVRRRGQEARLRCSPMKGHSHVYWYRQLPEEGLKFMVYLQKENIIDESGMPKERFSAEFPKEGPSILRIQQVVRGDSAAYFCASSPGLAGDTQYFGPGTRLTVL.

The chain carries TRBV7-9 and TRBJ2-3; 7 nucleotides line up with TRBD1. The CDR3 totals 15 residues. Trimming at V came to 3 bases and at J to 0 bases, leaving 3 bases not matched to a gene. The germline V gene encodes CDR1 SEHNR and CDR2 FQNEAQ (reference sequence). CDR3 sequence (DNA): TGTGCCAGCAGCTTGACAGGGATTAGCACAGATACGCAGTATTTT. Amino acids: CASSLTGISTDTQYF.

The chain has TRBV7-2 and TRBJ1-2; no definite D call. The CDR3 has 15 amino acids. The V gene lost 1 base and the J gene lost 5 bases, with 14 bases spanning the gap. Per the germline V gene, CDR1 is SGHTA and CDR2 is FQGNSA. As DNA, the CDR3 is TGTGCCAGCAGCTTAGGTCTTACGCCGGGGTATGGCTACACCTTC. Amino acid sequence: CASSLGLTPGYGYTF.

This clone was found once. The rearrangement uses TRBV29-1 and TRBJ1-1; 7 bases are a match to TRBD1. Germline V gene lookup returns CDR1 SQVTM and CDR2 ANQGSEA. This CDR3 is 13 amino acids long. After removal of 4 bases from V and 6 bases from J, the junction contained 8 bases not matched to a gene. The CDR3 DNA is TGCAGCGTTGTCCAGGGGGGGACATCTGAAGCTTTCTTT. This codes for CSVVQGGTSEAFF.